The 28 T cell receptor beta chains in this list originate from one sample, sequenced in a study of blood T cell repertoires in COVID-19. TCRdb's table, derived via immunoSEQ multiplex PCR, lists solely in-frame clones and lacks some. The data contain around 100,000 clones, 70% to 80% of them singletons. What was sequenced was peripheral blood. Source of these receptors: a man in his 70s with active or convalescent COVID-19.

This clone was found a few times. The DNA of the CDR3 is TGTGCCAGCAGCCTACCGACAGGGTTCGGTTCTGGAAACACCATATATTTT. Its protein product is CASSLPTGFGSGNTIYF. The rearrangement links TRBV7-9 to TRBJ1-3; 7 bases are shared with TRBD1. V trimming: 5 bases; J trimming: 1 base; junction bases outside the gene matches: 11. Looked up from germline, CDR1 is SEHNR and CDR2 is FQNEAQ (reference sequence). The CDR3 has 17 amino acids.

This chain connects TRBV30 to TRBJ1-6, with D possibly matching TRBD1 (5 bases). CDR3 length: 14 residues. V shed 0 bases and J shed 7 bases, with 10 bases lying between them. Germline V lookup: CDR1 GTSNPN, CDR2 SVGIG (reference sequence). DNA of the CDR3: TGTGCCTGGAGTGTAGAGGGGAGGAATTCACCCCTCCACTTT. Amino acid sequence: CAWSVEGRNSPLHF.

The chain employs TRBV3-1 (or the pseudogene TRBV3-2) and TRBJ2-7; tentatively, D is TRBD2 (5 bases). This CDR3 comprises 11 residues. Trimming cost V 9 bases and J 9 bases, with 15 bases left between them. Germline V lookup: CDR1 LGHDT, CDR2 YNNKEL (reference sequence). This chain's CDR3 is CASTKSGVQYF. Written as DNA, the CDR3 is TGTGCCAGTACGAAAAGCGGTGTGCAGTACTTC.

The J gene is TRBJ2-7, the V gene TRBV5-1, with TRBD1 matching over 8 bases. The germline V gene encodes CDR1 SGHRS and CDR2 YFSETQ. CDR3 length equals 14 residues. The V gene end was trimmed by 5 bases and the J gene end by 2 bases; junction bases not matched to a gene: 6. The CDR3 nucleotides are TGCGCCAGCAGTCGGACAGGGCCTACCTACGAGCAGTACTTC. Protein sequence: CASSRTGPTYEQYF.

The chain couples TRBV6-5 to TRBJ2-7; maybe TRBD1 (6 bases). Germline V gene data show CDR1 as MNHEY and CDR2 as SVGAGI. The CDR3 loop spans 13 amino acids. V was cut by 6 bases and J by 4 bases, with 13 bases left in between. The CDR3 is CASSALGAYEQYF. The CDR3 DNA reads as TGTGCCAGCAGCGCCCTGGGGGCGTACGAGCAGTACTTC.

V is TRBV3-1 (or the pseudogene TRBV3-2) and J is TRBJ2-2, with a tentative D call TRBD2 (7 bases). Trimming stripped 10 bases from V and 5 bases from J, with 20 bases between. The CDR3 has 15 amino acids. Germline V gene data show CDR1 as LGHDT and CDR2 as YNNKEL (reference sequence). This CDR3 reads CATSSAGALTGELFF. Written as DNA, the CDR3 is TGTGCCACCTCTAGCGCGGGGGCCCTTACCGGGGAGCTGTTTTTT.

The gene calls are TRBV28 and TRBJ2-3, with D possibly TRBD1 on 5 matching bases. CDR1 and CDR2 (germline): MDHEN, SYDVKM. The CDR3 is made up of 14 amino acids. With 2 bases removed from V and 5 bases from J, the gap between germline ends came to 11 bases. The CDR3 reads CASSLQGKRDTQYF. In DNA form, the CDR3 reads TGTGCCAGCAGTTTACAGGGAAAGAGAGATACGCAGTATTTT.

The chain has TRBV4-3 and TRBJ1-1; possible D gene TRBD1, 5 bases. Trimming removed 1 base at V and 0 bases at J, with 24 bases between. Germline V gives CDR1 LGHNA, CDR2 YSLEER. The CDR3 extends over 20 amino acids. CDR3 in amino acids: CASSQGRSPGRGLVNTEAFF. DNA of the CDR3: TGCGCCAGCAGCCAAGGAAGAAGCCCAGGGCGTGGGTTGGTGAACACTGAAGCTTTCTTT.

The rearrangement uses TRBV28 and TRBJ1-5; the D is unclear. Looked up from germline, CDR1 is MDHEN and CDR2 is SYDVKM. The germline V and J ends were trimmed by 2 bases and 4 bases, with 3 bases remaining between them. This CDR3 has 12 amino acids. DNA for the CDR3: TGTGCCAGCAGTTTACAAAATCAGCCCCAGCATTTT. It codes for CASSLQNQPQHF.

The chain employs TRBV3-1 (or the pseudogene TRBV3-2) and TRBJ2-3; 11 nucleotides agree with TRBD2. Germline V gene sequence: CDR1 LGHDT, CDR2 YNNKEL (reference sequence). The CDR3 is 16 amino acids. The V gene end was trimmed by 4 bases and the J gene end by 4 bases; junction bases not matched to a gene: 7. The CDR3 nucleotides are TGTGCCAGCAGCCGGGCTAGCGGGGGGATAGCAGATACGCAGTATTTT. Translated, it gives CASSRASGGIADTQYF.

J is TRBJ1-6 and V is TRBV14; TRBD1 agrees at 7 bases. This CDR3 is built from 16 residues. CDR1 is SGHDN and CDR2 is FVKESK in the germline V gene. After removal of 0 bases from V and 7 bases from J, the junction contained 6 bases not matched to a gene. The CDR3, as DNA: TGTGCCAGCAGCCAAGACACCACAGGGGACAATTCACCCCTCCACTTT. Protein: CASSQDTTGDNSPLHF. Full variable domain (missing parts from reference TRBV14 and TRBJ1-6): EAGVTQFPSHSVIEKGQTVTLRCDPISGHDNLYWYRRVMGKEIKFLLHFVKESKQDESGMPNNRFLAERTGGTYSTLKVQPAELEDSGVYFCASSQDTTGDNSPLHFGNGTRLTVT.

This clone was recorded once. This chain uses TRBV5-1 with TRBJ1-4; 7 nucleotides align to TRBD1. Germline V gene sequence: CDR1 SGHRS, CDR2 YFSETQ. The CDR3 spans 15 residues. V was clipped by 2 bases and J by 8 bases; unmatched bases: 9. CDR3 sequence (DNA): TGCGCCAGCAGCTTTGAGGGGGCGGGAAGAGAAAAACTGTTTTTT. This translates into CASSFEGAGREKLFF.

This clone was seen more than once but under ten times. The rearrangement links TRBV28 to TRBJ1-2; 9 bases agree with TRBD1. The CDR3 runs 13 residues. Germline V lookup: CDR1 MDHEN, CDR2 SYDVKM. The V and J ends lost 6 bases and 8 bases, in that order; junction bases with no gene match: 7. DNA for the CDR3: TGTGCCAGCAGCCCCGGGACAGGGAAAGGCTACACCTTC. Protein sequence: CASSPGTGKGYTF.

This clone was seen more than once but under ten times. The chain recombines TRBV6-6 with TRBJ2-1; D may be TRBD1 (5 bases). V dropped 4 bases and J dropped 7 bases, with 20 bases sitting between them. The CDR3 covers 16 residues. CDR1 is MNHNY, CDR2 SVGAGI, per germline (reference sequence). CDR3 sequence: CASSSSVGVLTNEQFF. The CDR3 nucleotides read TGTGCCAGCAGTTCCTCCGTAGGGGTTCTAACTAATGAGCAGTTCTTC.

V and J are TRBV28 and TRBJ1-4, with D perhaps TRBD1 (6 bases). This CDR3 has 16 amino acids. Looked up from germline, CDR1 is MDHEN and CDR2 is SYDVKM. V lost 3 bases and J 4 bases, leaving 15 bases between the germline ends. The DNA of the CDR3 is TGTGCCAGCAGTTTGGGGGCAGGTGGTCTTAATGAAAAACTGTTTTTT. Translated, it gives CASSLGAGGLNEKLFF.

The gene calls are TRBV3-1 (or the pseudogene TRBV3-2) and TRBJ2-3; 7 nucleotides align to TRBD2. Germline CDR1 reads LGHDT; CDR2 reads YNNKEL (reference sequence). V gave up 1 base and J gave up 1 base; unmatched junction bases: 5. This CDR3 comprises 16 residues. The CDR3 region is CASSQGPAGRTDTQYF. The CDR3 nucleotides are TGTGCCAGCAGCCAAGGTCCAGCGGGACGCACAGATACGCAGTATTTT.

The chain has TRBV19 and TRBJ1-4; 8 nucleotides line up with TRBD1. From germline, CDR1 is LNHDA and CDR2 SQIVND (reference sequence). This CDR3 spans 14 amino acids. V dropped 6 bases and J dropped 6; count of bases not matched to a gene: 6. CDR3 sequence: CASRQGAKDEKLFF. Here the CDR3 DNA reads TGTGCCAGTAGGCAGGGGGCAAAGGATGAAAAACTGTTTTTT.

The rearrangement uses TRBV5-4 and TRBJ2-3; 10 bases align to TRBD2. CDR3 length equals 16 residues. The V segment lost 2 bases and the J segment 1 base; nucleotides outside the gene matches: 4. Looked up from germline, CDR1 is SGHNT and CDR2 is YYREEE (reference sequence). CDR3 loop: CASSLKRGGRTDTQYF. As DNA, the CDR3 is TGTGCCAGCAGCTTAAAGCGGGGGGGCCGCACAGATACGCAGTATTTT.

The CDR3: CASSYPGRVQYF. CDR3 bases: TGTGCCAGCAGTTACCCCGGGAGGGTCCAGTACTTC. The J gene is TRBJ2-5, the V gene TRBV6-5; 8 positions agree with TRBD2. V shed 2 bases, J shed 10 bases, and the junction held 3 bases outside the gene matches. The length of the CDR3 is 12 residues. Germline V lookup: CDR1 MNHEY, CDR2 SVGAGI.

This clone has only one observation. The rearrangement joins TRBV4-1 to TRBJ2-1, with 12 bases lining up with TRBD2. Germline V gives CDR1 MGHRA, CDR2 YSYEKL. The V gene end was trimmed by 4 bases and the J gene end by 7 bases; junction bases not matched to a gene: 5. CDR3 length: 15 amino acids. Here the CDR3 reads CASSPLAGGENEQFF. The CDR3 nucleotides are TGCGCCAGCAGCCCACTAGCGGGGGGAGAAAATGAGCAGTTCTTC.

This clone was observed at least ten times. The rearrangement uses TRBV6-4 and TRBJ1-1; D ambiguous. The germline gives CDR1 MRHNA, CDR2 SNTAGT. The CDR3 consists of 13 residues. The V and J ends lost 5 bases and 3 bases respectively, with 10 bases between them. This chain's CDR3 is CASSLDGDTEAFF. The CDR3 bases are TGTGCCAGCAGTCTGGACGGGGACACTGAAGCTTTCTTT.

The V call is TRBV30, the J call TRBJ2-2; D possibly corresponds to TRBD1 (5 bases). The CDR3 runs 14 residues. The V end lost 2 bases, the J end lost 3 bases, and 10 bases lay between the germline ends. Per the germline V gene, CDR1 is GTSNPN and CDR2 is SVGIG (reference sequence). CDR3 in amino acids: CAWSIGAYTGELFF. CDR3 DNA: TGTGCCTGGAGTATAGGGGCTTACACCGGGGAGCTGTTTTTT.

About this clone: The same CDR3 also results from other DNA sequences found in this sample. The chain couples TRBV14 to TRBJ1-2; 9 bases map to TRBD1. The CDR3 runs to 13 residues. Germline trimming cut 4 bases from V and 8 bases from J; bases unmatched to any gene: 5. Germline loops: CDR1 SGHDN, CDR2 FVKESK. CDR3 sequence (DNA): TGTGCCAGCAGCCCGCGGACAGGGGACGGCTACACCTTC. Translated, it gives CASSPRTGDGYTF.

The chain uses TRBV24-1 and TRBJ2-5, with D maybe TRBD1 (5 bases). The germline CDR1 and CDR2 sequences are KGHDR and SFDVKD. This CDR3 comprises 15 residues. V lost 9 bases and J lost 5, with 21 bases in between. The CDR3 here is CATQQNRWEGETQYF. The DNA for the CDR3 is TGTGCCACCCAGCAAAACAGGTGGGAAGGGGAGACCCAGTACTTC.

This rearrangement joins TRBV5-1 to TRBJ2-7; 8 positions agree with TRBD1. V shed 4 bases, J shed 9 bases, and the junction held 12 bases outside the gene matches. Per the germline V gene, CDR1 is SGHRS and CDR2 is YFSETQ. CDR3 length equals 14 residues. CDR3 region: CASSPRRGQEGQYF. The CDR3 coding sequence is TGCGCCAGCAGCCCCCGTAGGGGACAGGAAGGGCAGTACTTC.

The CDR3: CASISESGQLYGYTF. The CDR3 DNA sequence: TGTGCCAGCATCTCGGAATCGGGACAGCTGTATGGCTACACCTTC. This chain uses TRBV7-2 with TRBJ1-2, with 7 bases that match TRBD1. V lost 7 bases and J lost 5; bases outside the gene matches: 13. Germline V gene data show CDR1 as SGHTA and CDR2 as FQGNSA. CDR3 length: 15 amino acids. Filled out from reference TRBV7-2 and TRBJ1-2, the complete variable domain reads GAGVSQSPSNKVTEKGKDVELRCDPISGHTALYWYRQSLGQGLEFLIYFQGNSAPDKSGLPSDRFSAERTGGSVSTLTIQRTQQEDSAVYLCASISESGQLYGYTFGSGTRLTVV.

The chain has TRBV24-1 and TRBJ2-3; weak D call: TRBD1 (5 bases). Germline values: CDR1 KGHDR, CDR2 SFDVKD. The CDR3 totals 14 residues. Trimming shortened V by 7 bases and J by 4 bases, and 14 bases separated the two germline ends. CDR3 in amino acids: CATRRQYFSDTQYF. The CDR3 bases are TGTGCCACCAGAAGACAGTATTTTTCAGATACGCAGTATTTT.

The CDR3 bases are TGCGCCAGCAGCCAAGATTTAAAACAGCCCCAGCATTTT. Residues: CASSQDLKQPQHF. The rearrangement joins TRBV4-3 to TRBJ1-5; D gene uncertain. The CDR3 has 13 amino acids. V dropped 0 bases and J dropped 7 bases, with 7 bases sitting between them. Germline CDR1 reads LGHNA; CDR2 reads YSLEER.